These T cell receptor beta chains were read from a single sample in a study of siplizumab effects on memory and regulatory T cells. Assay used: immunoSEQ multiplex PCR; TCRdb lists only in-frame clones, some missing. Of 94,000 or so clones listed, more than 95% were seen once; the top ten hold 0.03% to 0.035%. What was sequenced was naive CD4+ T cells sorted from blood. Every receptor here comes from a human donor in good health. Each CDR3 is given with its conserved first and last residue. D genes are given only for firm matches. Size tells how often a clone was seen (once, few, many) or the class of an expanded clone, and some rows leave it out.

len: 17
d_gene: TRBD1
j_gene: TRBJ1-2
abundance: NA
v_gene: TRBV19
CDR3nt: TGTGCCAGTGACACCGGGACAGGCCCCCCACAGCTCTATGGCTACACCTTC
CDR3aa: CASDTGTGPPQLYGYTF

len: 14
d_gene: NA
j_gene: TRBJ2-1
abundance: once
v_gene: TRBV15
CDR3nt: TGTGCCACCAGCAGAGATCAGAGTAGCAATGAGCAGTTCTTC
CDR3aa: CATSRDQSSNEQFF

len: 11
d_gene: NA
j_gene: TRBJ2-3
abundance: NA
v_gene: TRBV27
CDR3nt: TGTGCCAGCAGCCTATGGGGTACGCAGTATTTT
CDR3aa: CASSLWGTQYF

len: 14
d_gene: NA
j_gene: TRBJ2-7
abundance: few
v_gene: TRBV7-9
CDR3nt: TGTGCCAGCAGCTTATATCCTCCCGCCTACGAGCAGTACTTC
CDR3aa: CASSLYPPAYEQYF

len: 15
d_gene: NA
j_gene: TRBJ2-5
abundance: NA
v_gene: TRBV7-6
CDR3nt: TGTGCCAGCAGCTTAGCGGGGGGCCCGGTAGAGACCCAGTACTTC
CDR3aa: CASSLAGGPVETQYF

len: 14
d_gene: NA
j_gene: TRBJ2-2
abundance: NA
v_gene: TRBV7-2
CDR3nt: TGTGCCAGCAGCATCGGGGAGATCACCGGGGAGCTGTTTTTT
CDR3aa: CASSIGEITGELFF

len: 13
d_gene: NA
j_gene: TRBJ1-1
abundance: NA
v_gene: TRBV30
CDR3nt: TGTGCCTGGAGGTCTGGGGGGAGGACTGAAGCTTTCTTT
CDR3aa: CAWRSGGRTEAFF

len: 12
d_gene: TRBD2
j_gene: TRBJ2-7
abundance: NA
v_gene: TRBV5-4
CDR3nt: TGTGCCAGAAGCGGGGGGGCCTACGAGCAGTACTTC
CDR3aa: CARSGGAYEQYF

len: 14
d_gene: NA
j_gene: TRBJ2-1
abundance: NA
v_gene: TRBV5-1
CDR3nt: TGCGCCAGCAGCTTGAGGGGGGACCACAATGAGCAGTTCTTC
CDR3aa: CASSLRGDHNEQFF

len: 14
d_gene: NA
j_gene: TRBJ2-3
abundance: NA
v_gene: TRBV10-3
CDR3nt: TGTGCCATCCGAGCCGGTCGATCGGCAGATACGCAGTATTTT
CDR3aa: CAIRAGRSADTQYF

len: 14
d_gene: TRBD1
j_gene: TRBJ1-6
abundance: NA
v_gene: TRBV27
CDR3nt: TGTGCCAGCAGTTTAGGGACAGATAATTCACCCCTCCACTTT
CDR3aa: CASSLGTDNSPLHF

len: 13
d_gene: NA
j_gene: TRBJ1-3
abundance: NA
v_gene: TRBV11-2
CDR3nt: TGTGCCAGCAGCCGTACGGCCGGAAACACCATATATTTT
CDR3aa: CASSRTAGNTIYF

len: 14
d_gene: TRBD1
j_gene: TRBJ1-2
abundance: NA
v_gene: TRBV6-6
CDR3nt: TGTGCCAGCAGCACCCCCGCGCGACAGGGAGGCTACACCTTC
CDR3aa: CASSTPARQGGYTF

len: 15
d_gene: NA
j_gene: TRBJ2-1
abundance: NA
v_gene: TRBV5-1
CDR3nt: TGCGCCAGCAGCTTGCTCGGGATCTCCTACAATGAGCAGTTCTTC
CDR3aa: CASSLLGISYNEQFF

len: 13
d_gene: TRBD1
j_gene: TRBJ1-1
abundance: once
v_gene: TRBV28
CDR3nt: TGTGCCAGCAGTCAGGGGGCGAGCACTGAAGCTTTCTTT
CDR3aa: CASSQGASTEAFF

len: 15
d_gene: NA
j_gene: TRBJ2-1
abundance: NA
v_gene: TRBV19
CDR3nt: TGTGCCAGTAGTCGGACCCCAAGCTCCTACAATGAGCAGTTCTTC
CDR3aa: CASSRTPSSYNEQFF

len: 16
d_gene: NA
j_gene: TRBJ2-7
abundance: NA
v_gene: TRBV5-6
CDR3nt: TGTGCCAGCAGCCCCGACGGGGGAACGACGGCGGCCGAGCAGTACTTC
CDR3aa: CASSPDGGTTAAEQYF

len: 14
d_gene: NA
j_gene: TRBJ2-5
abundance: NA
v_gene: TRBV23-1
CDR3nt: TGCGCCAGCAGCCACCACGGCGGACAAGAGACCCAGTACTTC
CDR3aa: CASSHHGGQETQYF

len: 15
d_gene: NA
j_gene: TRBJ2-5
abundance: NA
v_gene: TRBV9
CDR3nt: TGTGCCAGCACAAAAGGGAGCAGGGGCCAAGAGACCCAGTACTTC
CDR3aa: CASTKGSRGQETQYF

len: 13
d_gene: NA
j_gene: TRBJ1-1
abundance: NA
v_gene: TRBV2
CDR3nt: TGTGCCAGCAGTAGCGACATGAACACTGAAGCTTTCTTT
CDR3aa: CASSSDMNTEAFF

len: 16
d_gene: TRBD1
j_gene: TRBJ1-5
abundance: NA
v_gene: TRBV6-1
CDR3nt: TGTGCCAGCAGTGAAGGACAGGGCGGTCGAAATCAGCCCCAGCATTTT
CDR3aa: CASSEGQGGRNQPQHF

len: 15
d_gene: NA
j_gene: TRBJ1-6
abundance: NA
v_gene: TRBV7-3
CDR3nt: TGTGCCAGCCCCCCGGAGGGACAATATAATTCACCCCTCCACTTT
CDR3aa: CASPPEGQYNSPLHF

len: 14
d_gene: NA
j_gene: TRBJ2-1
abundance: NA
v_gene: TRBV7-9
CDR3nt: TGTGCCAGCAGCTTAGATTGGAGCGCTAATGAGCAGTTCTTC
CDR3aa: CASSLDWSANEQFF

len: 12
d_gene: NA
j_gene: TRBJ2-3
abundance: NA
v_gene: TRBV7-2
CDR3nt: TGTGCCAGCAGCCGTACCACAGATACGCAGTATTTT
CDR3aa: CASSRTTDTQYF

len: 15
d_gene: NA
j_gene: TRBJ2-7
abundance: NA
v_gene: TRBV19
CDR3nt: TGTGCCAGTAGTTCCCCCGGGGGACCGTCCTACGAGCAGTACTTC
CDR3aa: CASSSPGGPSYEQYF

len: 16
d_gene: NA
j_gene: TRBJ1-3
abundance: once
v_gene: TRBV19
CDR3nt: TGTGCCAGTAGTACCTCTCGGGCCGACTCTGGAAACACCATATATTTT
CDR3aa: CASSTSRADSGNTIYF

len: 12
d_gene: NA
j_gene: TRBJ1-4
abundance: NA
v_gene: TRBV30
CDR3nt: TGTGCCTGGAACCGCGGGGGAGAAAAACTGTTTTTT
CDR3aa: CAWNRGGEKLFF

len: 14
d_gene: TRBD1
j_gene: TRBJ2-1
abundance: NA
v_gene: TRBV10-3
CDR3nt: TGTGCCATCAGTGAGTCGGCACAGGGGAATGAGCAGTTCTTC
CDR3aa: CAISESAQGNEQFF

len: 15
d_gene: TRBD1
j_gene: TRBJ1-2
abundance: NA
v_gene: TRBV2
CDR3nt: TGTGCCAGCAGTGAATTAGGGGGCGCGGGCTATGGCTACACCTTC
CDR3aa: CASSELGGAGYGYTF